What follows is one T cell receptor (beta chain) and its context. The length of the CDR3 is 12 residues. V shed 2 bases and J shed 8 bases, with 9 bases lying between them. This record belongs to a study of blood T cell repertoires in COVID-19. Study at large: Material from acute and convalescent COVID-19 was sourced from the United States, Italy and Spain. T cells, B-cell-depleted T cells, or PBMCs supplied cDNA or gDNA.

In the original workflow: Nucleated cell number was recorded as an estimate derived from reference gene primer amplification. Clones were read by immunoSEQ multiplex PCR, and TCRdb kept only the in-frame ones, dropping some. V and J calls and clone size are given by that table; D and trimming were obtained from the DNA. The sample holds about 200,000 clones; roughly 90% are singletons and the top ten take 2% to 2.5%. The chain joins TRBV12-3 or TRBV12-4 to TRBJ1-2; D is possibly TRBD1 (6 bases). This TCR was recovered from a man between 25 and 39 years old who had recovered from COVID-19. The specimen sequenced was peripheral blood. Here the CDR3 reads CASSLTGKGYTF. CDR3 nucleotides: TGTGCCAGCAGTTTAACAGGGAAGGGCTACACCTTC.